This T cell receptor beta chain was found in a study of beta chain features in type 1 diabetes. Study observations and caveats: PCR might favor shorter templates, equally in patients and controls.

Comment on this clone: Antigen specificity is unknown.

Expressed TCRB transcripts were sequenced because the entire RNA isolate underwent reverse transcription. Profiling relied on immunoSEQ multiplex PCR, and the TCRdb table lists in-frame clones only, not all of them. The data show under 500,000 clones, approximately 31% seen once. Per the germline V gene, CDR1 is MGHRA and CDR2 is YSYEKL. This CDR3 comprises 15 residues. V lost 4 bases, J lost 4 bases, and 17 bases lay in between. This TCR came from a man aged 18 to 30 in good health. The sequenced sample consisted of naive CD4+ T cells from blood. This chain uses TRBV4-1 with TRBJ2-7; no reliable D call. CDR3 DNA sequence: TGCGCCAGCAGCCCCAAACCGGCGGTAGGGTACGAGCAGTACTTC. This encodes CASSPKPAVGYEQYF.